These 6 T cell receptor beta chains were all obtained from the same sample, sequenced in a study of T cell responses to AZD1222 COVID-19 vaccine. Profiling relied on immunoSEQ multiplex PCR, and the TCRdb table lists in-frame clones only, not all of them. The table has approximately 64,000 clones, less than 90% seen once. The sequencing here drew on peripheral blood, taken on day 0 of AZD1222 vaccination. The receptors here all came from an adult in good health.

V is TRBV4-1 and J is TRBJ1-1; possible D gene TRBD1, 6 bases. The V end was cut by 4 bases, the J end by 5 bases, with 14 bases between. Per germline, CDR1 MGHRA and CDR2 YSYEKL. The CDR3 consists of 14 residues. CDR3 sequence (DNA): TGCGCCAGCAGCCCCGGGGGGCTAAGAACTGAAGCTTTCTTT. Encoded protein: CASSPGGLRTEAFF.

The CDR3 DNA reads TGCGCCAGCAGCCAGGAGCCCGGATTAGACACCATATATTTT. Translation: CASSQEPGLDTIYF. The chain is built from TRBV4-1 and TRBJ1-3; D unclear. Germline V gene data show CDR1 as MGHRA and CDR2 as YSYEKL. This CDR3 comprises 14 residues. V was shortened by 3 bases and J by 8 bases, with 14 bases between the two germline ends.

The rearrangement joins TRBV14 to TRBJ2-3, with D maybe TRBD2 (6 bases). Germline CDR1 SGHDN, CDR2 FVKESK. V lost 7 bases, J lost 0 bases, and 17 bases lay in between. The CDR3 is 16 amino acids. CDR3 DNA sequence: TGTGCCAGCACCACAAGCGGGCATTCTAGCACAGATACGCAGTATTTT. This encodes CASTTSGHSSTDTQYF.

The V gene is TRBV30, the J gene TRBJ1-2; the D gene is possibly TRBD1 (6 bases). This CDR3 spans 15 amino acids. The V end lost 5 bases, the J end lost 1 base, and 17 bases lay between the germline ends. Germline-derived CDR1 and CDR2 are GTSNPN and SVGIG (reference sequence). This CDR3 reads CAWVRDIDLNYGYTF. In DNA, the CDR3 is TGTGCCTGGGTTCGGGACATCGATCTTAACTATGGCTACACCTTC. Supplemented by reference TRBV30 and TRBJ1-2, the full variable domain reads SQTIHQWPATLVQPVGSPLSLECTVEGTSNPNLYWYRQAAGRGLQLLFYSVGIGQISSEVPQNLSASRPQDRQFILSSKKLLLSDSGFYLCAWVRDIDLNYGYTFGSGTRLTVV.

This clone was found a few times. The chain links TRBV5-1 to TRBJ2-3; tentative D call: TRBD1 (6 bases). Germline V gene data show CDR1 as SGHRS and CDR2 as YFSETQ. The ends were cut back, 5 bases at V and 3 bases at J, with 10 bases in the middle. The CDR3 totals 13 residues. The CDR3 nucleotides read TGCGCCAGCAGGATTCAGGGGACAGATACGCAGTATTTT. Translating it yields CASRIQGTDTQYF.

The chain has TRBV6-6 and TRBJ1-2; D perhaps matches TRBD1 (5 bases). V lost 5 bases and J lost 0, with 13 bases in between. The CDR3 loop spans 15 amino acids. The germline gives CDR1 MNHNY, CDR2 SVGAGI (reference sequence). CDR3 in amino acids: CASSGGVESNYGYTF. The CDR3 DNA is TGTGCCAGCAGTGGGGGGGTGGAGTCTAACTATGGCTACACCTTC.